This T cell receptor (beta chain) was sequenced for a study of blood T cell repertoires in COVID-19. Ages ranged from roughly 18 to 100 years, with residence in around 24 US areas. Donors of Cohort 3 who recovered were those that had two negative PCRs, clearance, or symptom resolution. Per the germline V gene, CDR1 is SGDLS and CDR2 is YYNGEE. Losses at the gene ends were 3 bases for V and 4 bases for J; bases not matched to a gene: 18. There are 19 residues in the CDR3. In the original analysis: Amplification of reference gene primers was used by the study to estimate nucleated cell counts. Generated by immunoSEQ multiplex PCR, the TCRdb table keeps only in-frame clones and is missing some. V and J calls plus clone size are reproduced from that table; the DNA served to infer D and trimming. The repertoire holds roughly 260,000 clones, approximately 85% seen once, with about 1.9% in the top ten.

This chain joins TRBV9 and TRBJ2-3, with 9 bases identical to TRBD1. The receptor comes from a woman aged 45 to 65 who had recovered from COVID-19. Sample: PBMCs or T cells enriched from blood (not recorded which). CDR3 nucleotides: TGTGCCAGCAGCGAGTCCCCCTCCTCGGGACAGGGTGATTCAGATACGCAGTATTTT. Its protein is CASSESPSSGQGDSDTQYF.